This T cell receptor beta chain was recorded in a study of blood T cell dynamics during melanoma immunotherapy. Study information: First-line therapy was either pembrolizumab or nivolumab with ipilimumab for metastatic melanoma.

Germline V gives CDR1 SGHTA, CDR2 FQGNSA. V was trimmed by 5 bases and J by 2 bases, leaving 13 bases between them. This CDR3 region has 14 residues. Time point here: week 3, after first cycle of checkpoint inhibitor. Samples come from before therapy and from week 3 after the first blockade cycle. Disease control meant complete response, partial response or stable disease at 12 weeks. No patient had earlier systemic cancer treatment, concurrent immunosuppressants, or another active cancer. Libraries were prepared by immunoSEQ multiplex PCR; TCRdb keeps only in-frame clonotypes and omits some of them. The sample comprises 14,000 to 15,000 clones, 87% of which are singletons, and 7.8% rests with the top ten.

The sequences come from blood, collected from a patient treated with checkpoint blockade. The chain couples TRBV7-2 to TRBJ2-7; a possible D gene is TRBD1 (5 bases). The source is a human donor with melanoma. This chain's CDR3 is CASSPRQGPYEQYF. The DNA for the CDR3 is TGTGCCAGCAGCCCTCGTCAGGGCCCCTACGAGCAGTACTTC. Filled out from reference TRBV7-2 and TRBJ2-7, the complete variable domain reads GAGVSQSPSNKVTEKGKDVELRCDPISGHTALYWYRQSLGQGLEFLIYFQGNSAPDKSGLPSDRFSAERTGGSVSTLTIQRTQQEDSAVYLCASSPRQGPYEQYFGPGTRLTVT.